This T cell receptor (beta chain) emerged from a study of cytomegalovirus exposure and HLA in healthy donors. Findings and caveats of the study: There were some V segments, including TRBV6-2 and TRBV6-3, excluded as indistinguishable. Per a prior analysis, the majority of TCR beta V segments were productive roughly 87% or roughly 30% of the time.

This clone occurred once. Its antigen is not known. This sample also contains other DNA sequences that code for the same CDR3. The CDR3 runs to 12 residues. Deletions cut 5 bases from V and 1 base from J, with 8 bases between. Germline CDR1 and CDR2: SQVTM and ANQGSEA. The PCR ran on 60 Vbeta and 13 Jbeta primers. Clones were sequenced by immunoSEQ multiplex PCR, and TCRdb holds only the in-frame ones, with some missing. The repertoire consists of about 88,000 clones, with 85% to 90% occurring once and the leading ten covering about 2.5%. The rearrangement links TRBV29-1 to TRBJ1-1; D is ambiguous. The sequence was obtained from a man between 18 and 29 years old in good health and CMV-seronegative. The sequencing sample was made of PBMCs. The CDR3 here is CSVSRGNTEAFF. The CDR3 DNA is TGCAGCGTTTCTCGGGGGAACACTGAAGCTTTCTTT.